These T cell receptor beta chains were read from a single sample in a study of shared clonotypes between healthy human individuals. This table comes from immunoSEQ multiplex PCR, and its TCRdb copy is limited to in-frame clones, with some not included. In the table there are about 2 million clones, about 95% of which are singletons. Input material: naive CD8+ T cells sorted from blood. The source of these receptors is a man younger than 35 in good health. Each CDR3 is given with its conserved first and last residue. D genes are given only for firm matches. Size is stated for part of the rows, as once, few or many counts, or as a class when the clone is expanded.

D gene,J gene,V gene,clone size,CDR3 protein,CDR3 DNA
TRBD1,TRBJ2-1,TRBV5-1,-,CASSATTGSPYNEQFF,TGCGCCAGCAGCGCAACGACAGGGAGCCCCTACAATGAGCAGTTCTTC
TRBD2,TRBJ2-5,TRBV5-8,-,CASSRWTSGGPYQETQYF,TGTGCCAGCAGCAGATGGACTAGCGGGGGCCCGTACCAAGAGACCCAGTACTTC
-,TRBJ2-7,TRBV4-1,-,CASSPGDGTYEQYF,TGCGCCAGCAGCCCGGGGGACGGTACCTACGAGCAGTACTTC
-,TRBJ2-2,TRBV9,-,CASSQDSLGTGELFF,TGTGCCAGCAGCCAGGACTCCCTAGGCACCGGGGAGCTGTTTTTT
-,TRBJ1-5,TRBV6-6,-,CASSSQTDSNQPQHF,TGTGCCAGCAGTTCCCAAACAGATAGCAATCAGCCCCAGCATTTT
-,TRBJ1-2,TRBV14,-,CASSPTGLTAYGYTF,TGTGCCAGCAGCCCGACAGGTCTCACCGCCTATGGCTACACCTTC
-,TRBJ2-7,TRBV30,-,CAWSRRQDKDPYEQYF,TGTGCCTGGAGCCGAAGACAGGACAAAGACCCCTACGAGCAGTACTTC
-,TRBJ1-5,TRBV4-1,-,CASSLTVSNQPQHF,TGCGCCAGCAGCTTAACAGTTAGCAATCAGCCCCAGCATTTT
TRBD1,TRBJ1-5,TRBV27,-,CASGSIGTANQPQHF,TGTGCCAGCGGGAGTATTGGGACAGCTAATCAGCCCCAGCATTTT
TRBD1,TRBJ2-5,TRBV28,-,CASSPFGGQGSETQYF,TGTGCCAGCAGTCCTTTCGGCGGACAGGGCTCAGAGACCCAGTACTTC
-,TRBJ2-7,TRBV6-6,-,CASSYSTGGYEQYF,TGTGCCAGCAGTTACTCGACCGGGGGCTACGAGCAGTACTTC
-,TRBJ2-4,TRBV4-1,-,CASSHPLEGGSIQYF,TGCGCCAGCAGCCACCCCTTGGAGGGGGGCAGCATTCAGTACTTC
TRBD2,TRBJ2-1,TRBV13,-,CASSTLAVGSSYNEQFF,TGTGCCAGCAGCACACTAGCGGTGGGGAGCTCCTACAATGAGCAGTTCTTC
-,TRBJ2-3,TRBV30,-,CAWSVHELEDTQYF,TGTGCCTGGAGTGTACATGAGTTGGAAGATACGCAGTATTTT
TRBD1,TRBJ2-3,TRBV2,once,CASSGLGTADTQYF,TGTGCCAGCAGTGGGCTCGGGACAGCAGATACGCAGTATTTT
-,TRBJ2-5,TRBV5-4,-,CASSLAGGVETQYF,TGTGCCAGCAGCTTGGCGGGGGGCGTGGAGACCCAGTACTTC
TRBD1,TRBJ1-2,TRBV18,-,CASSLGQVDDGYTF,TGTGCCAGCTCCCTGGGACAGGTGGACGATGGCTACACCTTC
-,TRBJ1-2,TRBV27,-,CASSPTGSNYGYTF,TGTGCCAGCAGTCCCACAGGGTCCAACTATGGCTACACCTTC
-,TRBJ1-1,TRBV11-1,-,CASSLGLGGLDTEAFF,TGTGCCAGCAGCTTAGGGTTAGGGGGTTTGGACACTGAAGCTTTCTTT
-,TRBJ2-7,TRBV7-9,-,CASAGNYEQYF,TGTGCCAGCGCAGGAAACTACGAGCAGTACTTC
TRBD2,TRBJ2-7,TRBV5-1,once,CASSRLLAGGIDYEQYF,TGCGCCAGCAGCCGCCTACTAGCGGGAGGAATCGACTACGAGCAGTACTTC
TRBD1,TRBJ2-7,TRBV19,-,CASSNRGPDEQYF,TGTGCCAGTAGTAACAGGGGACCCGACGAGCAGTACTTC
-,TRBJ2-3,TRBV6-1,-,CASSGQFTDTQYF,TGTGCCAGCAGTGGACAGTTCACAGATACGCAGTATTTT
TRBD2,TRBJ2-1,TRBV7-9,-,CASSAPEDSGGGDEQFF,TGTGCCAGCAGCGCCCCGGAGGACAGCGGGGGGGGAGATGAGCAGTTCTTC